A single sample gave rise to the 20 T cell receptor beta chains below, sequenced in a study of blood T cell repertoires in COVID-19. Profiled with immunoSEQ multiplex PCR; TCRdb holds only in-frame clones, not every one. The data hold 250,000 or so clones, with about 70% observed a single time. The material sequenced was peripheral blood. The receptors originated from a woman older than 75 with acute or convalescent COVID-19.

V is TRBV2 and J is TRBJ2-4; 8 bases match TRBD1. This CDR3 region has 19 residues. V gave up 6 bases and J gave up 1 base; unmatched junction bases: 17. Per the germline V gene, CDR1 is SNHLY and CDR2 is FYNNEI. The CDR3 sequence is CASRSGTGERGVAKNIQYF. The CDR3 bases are TGTGCCAGCAGATCCGGGACAGGAGAGAGGGGGGTCGCCAAAAACATTCAGTACTTC.

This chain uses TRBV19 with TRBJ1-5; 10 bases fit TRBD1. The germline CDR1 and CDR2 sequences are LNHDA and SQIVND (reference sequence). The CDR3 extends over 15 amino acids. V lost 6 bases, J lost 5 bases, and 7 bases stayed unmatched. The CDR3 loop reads CASREDRGIYQPQHF. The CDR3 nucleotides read TGTGCCAGTAGGGAGGACAGGGGGATATATCAGCCCCAGCATTTT.

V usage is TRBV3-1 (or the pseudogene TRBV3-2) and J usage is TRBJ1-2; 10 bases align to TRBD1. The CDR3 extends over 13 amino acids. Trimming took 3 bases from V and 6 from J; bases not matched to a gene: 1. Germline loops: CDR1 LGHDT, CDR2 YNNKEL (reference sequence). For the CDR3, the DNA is TGTGCCAGCAGCCAGGGGACAGGGGATGGCTACACCTTC. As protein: CASSQGTGDGYTF.

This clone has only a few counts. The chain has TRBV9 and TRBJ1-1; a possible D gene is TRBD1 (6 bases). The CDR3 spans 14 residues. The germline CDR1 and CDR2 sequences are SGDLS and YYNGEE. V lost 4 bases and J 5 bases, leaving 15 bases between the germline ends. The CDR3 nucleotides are TGTGCCAGCAGCTCCGCTCAGGGGAGTACTGAAGCTTTCTTT. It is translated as CASSSAQGSTEAFF.

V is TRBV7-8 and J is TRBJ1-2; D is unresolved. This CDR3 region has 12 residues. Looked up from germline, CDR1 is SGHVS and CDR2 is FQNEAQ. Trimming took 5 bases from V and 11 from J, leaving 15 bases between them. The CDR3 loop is CASSPSTIGYTF. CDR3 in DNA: TGTGCCAGCAGCCCGTCGACAATTGGGTACACCTTC.

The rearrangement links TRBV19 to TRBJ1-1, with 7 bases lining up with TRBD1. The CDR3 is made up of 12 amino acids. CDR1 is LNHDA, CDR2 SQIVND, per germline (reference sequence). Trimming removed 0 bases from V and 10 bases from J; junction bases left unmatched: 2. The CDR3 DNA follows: TGTGCCAGTAGTATAGAAAGGGGGCGAGCTTTCTTT. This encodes CASSIERGRAFF.

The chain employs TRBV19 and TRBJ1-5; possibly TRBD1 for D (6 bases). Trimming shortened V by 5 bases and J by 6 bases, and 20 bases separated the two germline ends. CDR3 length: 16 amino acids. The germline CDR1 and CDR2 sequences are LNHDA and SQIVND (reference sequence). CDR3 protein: CASSYRGAQGSQPQHF. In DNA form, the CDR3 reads TGTGCCAGTAGTTACCGAGGCGCTCAGGGGAGTCAGCCCCAGCATTTT. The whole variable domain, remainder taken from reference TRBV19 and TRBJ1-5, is DGGITQSPKYLFRKEGQNVTLSCEQNLNHDAMYWYRQDPGQGLRLIYYSQIVNDFQKGDIAEGYSVSREKKESFPLTVTSAQKNPTAFYLCASSYRGAQGSQPQHFGDGTRLSIL.

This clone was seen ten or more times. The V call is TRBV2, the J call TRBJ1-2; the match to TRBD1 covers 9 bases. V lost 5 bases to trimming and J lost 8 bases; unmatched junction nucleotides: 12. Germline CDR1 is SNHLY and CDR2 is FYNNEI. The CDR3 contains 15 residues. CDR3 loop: CASSREKGTGQGYTF. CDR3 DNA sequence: TGTGCCAGCAGTCGAGAAAAAGGGACAGGGCAAGGCTACACCTTC.

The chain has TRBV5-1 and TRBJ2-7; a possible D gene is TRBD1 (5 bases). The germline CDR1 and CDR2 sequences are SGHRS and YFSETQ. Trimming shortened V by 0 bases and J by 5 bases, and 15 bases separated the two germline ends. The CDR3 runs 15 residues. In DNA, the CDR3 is TGCGCCAGCAGCTTGGGGCCAGGGATAGACGACGAGCAGTACTTC. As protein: CASSLGPGIDDEQYF.

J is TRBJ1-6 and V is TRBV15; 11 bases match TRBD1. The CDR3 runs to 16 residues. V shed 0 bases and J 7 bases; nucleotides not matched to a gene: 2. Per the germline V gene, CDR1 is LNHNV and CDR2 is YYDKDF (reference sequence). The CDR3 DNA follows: TGTGCCACCAGCAGAGATCGGGACAGGGGGAATTCACCCCTCCACTTT. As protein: CATSRDRDRGNSPLHF.

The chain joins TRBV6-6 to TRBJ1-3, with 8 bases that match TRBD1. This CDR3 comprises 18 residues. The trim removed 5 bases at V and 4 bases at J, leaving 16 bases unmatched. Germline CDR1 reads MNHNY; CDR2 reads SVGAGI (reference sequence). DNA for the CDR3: TGTGCCAGCAGTCCTCCGCAGGGGGCTCCTTTTAGAGGAAACACCATATATTTT. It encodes CASSPPQGAPFRGNTIYF.

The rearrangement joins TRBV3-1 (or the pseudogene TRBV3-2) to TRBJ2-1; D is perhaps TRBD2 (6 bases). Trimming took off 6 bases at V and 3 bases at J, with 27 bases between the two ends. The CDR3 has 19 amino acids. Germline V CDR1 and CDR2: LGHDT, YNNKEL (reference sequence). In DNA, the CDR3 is TGTGCCAGCAGTCCAGGATTCTCTACCGGGACTGGAATCTACAATGAGCAGTTCTTC. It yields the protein CASSPGFSTGTGIYNEQFF.

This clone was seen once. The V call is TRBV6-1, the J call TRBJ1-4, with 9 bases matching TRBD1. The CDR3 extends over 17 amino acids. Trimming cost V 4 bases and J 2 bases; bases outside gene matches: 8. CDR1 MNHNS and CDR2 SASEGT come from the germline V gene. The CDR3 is CASSGLGQGATNEKLFF. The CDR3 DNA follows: TGTGCCAGCAGTGGACTGGGACAGGGTGCGACTAATGAAAAACTGTTTTTT.

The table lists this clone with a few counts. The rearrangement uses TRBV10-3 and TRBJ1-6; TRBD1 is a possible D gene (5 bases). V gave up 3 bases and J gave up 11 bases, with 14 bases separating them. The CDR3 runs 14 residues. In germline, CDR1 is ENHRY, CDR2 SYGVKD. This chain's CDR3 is CAISELGGKTPLHF. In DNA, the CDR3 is TGTGCCATCAGTGAACTGGGGGGGAAGACACCCCTCCACTTT.

For the CDR3, the DNA is TGTGCCAGCAGTACTACAGGGGGAAGCTACGAGCAGTACTTC. Translating it yields CASSTTGGSYEQYF. The V and J genes are TRBV6-2 or TRBV6-3 and TRBJ2-7, with 8 bases fitting TRBD1. The germline V gene encodes CDR1 MNHEY and CDR2 SVGEGT. The length of the CDR3 is 14 residues. Losses at the gene ends were 5 bases for V and 3 bases for J; bases not matched to a gene: 6.

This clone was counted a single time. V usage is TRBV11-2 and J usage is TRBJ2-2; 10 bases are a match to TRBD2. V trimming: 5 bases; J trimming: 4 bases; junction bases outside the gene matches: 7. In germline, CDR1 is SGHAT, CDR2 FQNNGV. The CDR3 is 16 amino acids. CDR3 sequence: CASSTLAGGSTGELFF. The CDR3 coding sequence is TGTGCCAGCAGCACCTTAGCGGGGGGAAGCACCGGGGAGCTGTTTTTT.

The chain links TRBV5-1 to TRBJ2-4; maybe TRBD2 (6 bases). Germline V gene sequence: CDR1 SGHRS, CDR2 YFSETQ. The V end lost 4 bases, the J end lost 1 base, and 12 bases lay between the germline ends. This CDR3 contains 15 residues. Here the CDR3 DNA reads TGCGCCAGCAGCGATGACCGGGGGGCCAAAAACATTCAGTACTTC. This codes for CASSDDRGAKNIQYF. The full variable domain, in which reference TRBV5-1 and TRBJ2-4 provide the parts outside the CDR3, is KAGVTQTPRYLIKTRGQQVTLSCSPISGHRSVSWYQQTPGQGLQFLFEYFSETQRNKGNFPGRFSGRQFSNSRSEMNVSTLELGDSALYLCASSDDRGAKNIQYFGAGTRLSVL.

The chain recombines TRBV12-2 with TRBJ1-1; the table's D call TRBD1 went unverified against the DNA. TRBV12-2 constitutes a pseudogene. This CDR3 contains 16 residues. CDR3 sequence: CASRPGQGPLGTEAFF. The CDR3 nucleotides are TGTGCAAGTCGCCCCGGACAGGGCCCATTGGGCACTGAAGCTTTCTTT.

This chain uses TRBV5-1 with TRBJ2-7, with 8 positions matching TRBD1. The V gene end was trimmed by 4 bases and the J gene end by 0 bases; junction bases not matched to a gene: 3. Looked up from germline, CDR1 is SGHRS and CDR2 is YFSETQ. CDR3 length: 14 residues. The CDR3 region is CASSLGQASYEQYF. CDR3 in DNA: TGCGCCAGCAGCCTGGGACAGGCCTCCTACGAGCAGTACTTC.

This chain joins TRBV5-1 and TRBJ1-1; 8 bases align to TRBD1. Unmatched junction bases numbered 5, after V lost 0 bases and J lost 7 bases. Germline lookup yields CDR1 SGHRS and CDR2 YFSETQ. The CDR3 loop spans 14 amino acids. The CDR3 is CASSLGAGGDEAFF. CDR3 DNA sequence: TGCGCCAGCAGCTTGGGGGCAGGGGGCGATGAAGCTTTCTTT.